This T cell receptor beta chain originates from a study of technical replicates of blood from four donors. Profiled with immunoSEQ multiplex PCR; TCRdb holds only in-frame clones, not every one. The sample holds tens of thousands of clones, just under 95% seen once. The ends lost 5 bases at V and 6 bases at J; junction bases unmatched: 4. The CDR3 is 12 residues long. Germline V CDR1 and CDR2: SGHVS, FQNEAQ. This clonotype was sampled from a human donor in good health. This sequence joins TRBV7-8 and TRBJ2-7; 7 bases align to TRBD2. The sequenced sample was T cells isolated from PBMCs. CDR3 protein: CASSGEGFEQYF. CDR3 nucleotides: TGTGCCAGCAGCGGGGAGGGATTCGAGCAGTACTTC.